This T cell receptor (beta chain) was sequenced in a study of T-cell memory formation after mild COVID-19. This clonotype was detected a few times. Using its own MiXCR run on the 5' RACE reads, TCRdb lists one record per CDR3 protein. The sample yields approximately 400,000 distinct CDR3 sequences, over 15% seen once. The TCR was taken from a man in his late teens or twenties who had mild COVID-19 (a few samples of this study predate the infection). Cell type and time point are not known. Sequencing was performed on PBMCs or a T cell subset sorted from them (not recorded which).

CDR3 amino acids: CASSFTALNEQFF. The CDR3 DNA reads as TGTGCCAGCAGCTTTACAGCTTTAAATGAGCAGTTCTTC. The chain joins TRBV7-8 to TRBJ2-1, with no clear D. This CDR3 has 13 amino acids. Deletions cut 3 bases from V and 7 bases from J, with 10 bases between. Germline-derived CDR1 and CDR2 are SGHVS and FQNEAQ.